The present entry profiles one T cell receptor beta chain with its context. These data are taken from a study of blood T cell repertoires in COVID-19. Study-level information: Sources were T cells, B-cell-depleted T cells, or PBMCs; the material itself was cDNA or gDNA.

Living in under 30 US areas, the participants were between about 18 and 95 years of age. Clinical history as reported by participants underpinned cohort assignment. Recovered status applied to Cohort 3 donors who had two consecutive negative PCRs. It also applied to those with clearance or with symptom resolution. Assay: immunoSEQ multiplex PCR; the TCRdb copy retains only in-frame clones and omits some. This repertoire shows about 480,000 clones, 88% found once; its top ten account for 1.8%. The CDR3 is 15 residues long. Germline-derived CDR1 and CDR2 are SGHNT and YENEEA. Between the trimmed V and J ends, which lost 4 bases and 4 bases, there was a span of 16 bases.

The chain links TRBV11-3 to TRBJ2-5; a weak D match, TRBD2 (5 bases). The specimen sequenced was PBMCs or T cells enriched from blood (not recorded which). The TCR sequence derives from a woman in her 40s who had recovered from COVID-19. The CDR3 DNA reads TGTGCCAGCAGCTCCAACATAGGGAGTGGAGAGACCCAGTACTTC. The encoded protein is CASSSNIGSGETQYF.